The entry below describes one T cell receptor beta chain. Its target is unknown. The source of the sample is a study of OX40 agonist ivuxolimab in advanced cancers. About the study: Three partial responders included one hepatocellular carcinoma patient and two cutaneous melanoma patients. General observations from the study: In the 0.1 to 3.0 mg/kg range, CD4+ and CD8+ blood T cells had expanded clonally by week 6. No antigen was identified for the clonally expanded peripheral T cells.

Profiled with immunoSEQ multiplex PCR; TCRdb holds only in-frame clones, not every one. The table includes 45,000 to 60,000 clones, approximately 80% detected once. V lost 2 bases, J lost 10 bases, and 7 bases stayed unmatched. CDR1 is SGHRS, CDR2 YFSETQ, per germline. The CDR3 sequence is 15 residues long. The specimen comprised CD4+ or CD8+ T cells sorted from blood, sampled in a trial of the OX40 agonist ivuxolimab. The origin of this receptor is an adult with an advanced solid tumor such as melanoma, head and neck, liver or kidney cancer. This chain uses TRBV5-1 with TRBJ2-1; TRBD2 matches at 12 bases. The chain's CDR3 is CASSLRTSGDREQFF. The CDR3 DNA reads TGCGCCAGCAGCTTAAGGACTAGCGGGGACAGGGAGCAGTTCTTC.